Below are 26 T cell receptor beta chains sequenced from a single sample in a study of glioma-infiltrating T cells. Using RNA template, CDR3s of TCR alpha and beta were amplified with iRepertoire arm-PCR. TCRdb re-analysed the multiplex PCR reads in MiXCR, keeping a single row per CDR3 protein. The profile shows about 140,000 distinct CDR3 sequences, around 42% of them singletons. The sample taken for sequencing was glioma tissue, nonneoplastic brain tissue, or PBMCs (not recorded which). The source of these receptors is a human donor with low-grade glioma or glioblastoma, undergoing nonglioma brain surgery, or in good health (not recorded which).

This clonotype was counted between two and nine times. The chain links TRBV24-1 to TRBJ1-5; D is possibly TRBD1 (5 bases). The CDR3 consists of 17 residues. V was cut by 6 bases and J by 0 bases, with 17 bases left in between. CDR1 and CDR2 (germline): KGHDR, SFDVKD. The CDR3 DNA reads as TGTGCCACCAGTCCATCCTCGGGACGGTATAGCAATCAGCCCCAGCATTTT. Protein sequence: CATSPSSGRYSNQPQHF.

This chain joins TRBV7-2 and TRBJ2-7; no definite D call. Germline CDR1 and CDR2: SGHTA and FQGNSA. The CDR3 consists of 14 residues. Trimming stripped 3 bases from V and 3 bases from J, with 12 bases between. The CDR3 reads CASSFRTANYEQYF. The CDR3 DNA reads TGTGCCAGCAGCTTTAGAACAGCCAACTACGAGCAGTACTTC.

V gene TRBV20-1 combines with J gene TRBJ1-5; D gene ambiguous. V was pared by 5 bases and J by 3 bases, with 20 bases between. CDR3 length: 16 amino acids. Germline assignment: CDR1 DFQATT and CDR2 SNEGSKA (reference sequence). The CDR3 DNA reads as TGCAGTGCTGGGCCCCCAGTGGGTAGATCCAATCAGCCCCAGCATTTT. This encodes CSAGPPVGRSNQPQHF.

The chain combines TRBV12-3 or TRBV12-4 with TRBJ2-1, with a possible D match to TRBD2 (5 bases). This CDR3 contains 15 residues. Trimming removed 7 bases at V and 2 bases at J, with 15 bases between. The CDR3 sequence: CASNPSGGTYNEQFF. CDR3 nucleotide sequence: TGTGCCAGCAACCCGAGCGGTGGAACCTACAATGAGCAGTTCTTC.

V and J are TRBV7-2 and TRBJ1-1; D ambiguous. The CDR3 sequence is 15 residues long. With 1 base removed from V and 1 base from J, the gap between germline ends came to 10 bases. Germline CDR1 reads SGHTA; CDR2 reads FQGNSA. CDR3 amino acids: CASSLVRRANTEAFF. Written as DNA, the CDR3 is TGTGCCAGCAGCTTAGTAAGACGCGCGAACACTGAAGCTTTCTTT.

This clonotype has just a few counts. The V gene is TRBV7-2, the J gene TRBJ1-5; perhaps TRBD1 as D (6 bases). The V end lost 6 bases, the J end lost 6 bases, and 15 bases lay between the germline ends. CDR3 length: 14 residues. Per germline, CDR1 SGHTA and CDR2 FQGNSA. This CDR3 reads CASSQGISSQPQHF. Written as DNA, the CDR3 is TGTGCCAGCAGTCAGGGGATTTCGAGTCAGCCCCAGCATTTT.

The rearrangement joins TRBV4-1 to TRBJ2-3, with 8 nucleotides matching TRBD2. Germline CDR1 is MGHRA and CDR2 is YSYEKL. This CDR3 spans 17 amino acids. V lost 3 bases and J lost 7; bases outside the gene matches: 15. The CDR3 spells CASSQALTSVTVNTQYF. The CDR3 DNA follows: TGCGCCAGCAGCCAGGCCCTGACTAGCGTCACCGTGAATACGCAGTATTTT.

The chain has TRBV2 and TRBJ1-5, with a weak D call TRBD1 (5 bases). With 0 bases removed from V and 4 bases from J, the gap between germline ends came to 7 bases. CDR1 and CDR2 (germline): SNHLY, FYNNEI. The CDR3 length is 14 residues. CDR3 bases: TGTGCCAGCAGTGAAGCTCGGGGGAATCAGCCCCAGCATTTT. It is translated as CASSEARGNQPQHF.

The V call is TRBV18, the J call TRBJ1-5; D perhaps matches TRBD1 (6 bases). Germline CDR1 and CDR2: KGHSH and LQKENI. Deletions cut 6 bases from V and 0 bases from J, with 12 bases between. CDR3 size: 15 residues. The CDR3 DNA reads TGTGCCAGCTCTCAAGGACAGCTTAGCAATCAGCCCCAGCATTTT. Translating gives CASSQGQLSNQPQHF.

V is TRBV7-2 and J is TRBJ2-3; D remains ambiguous. Between the trimmed V and J ends, which lost 4 bases and 2 bases, there was a span of 13 bases. CDR1 SGHTA and CDR2 FQGNSA come from the germline V gene. The CDR3 totals 15 residues. CDR3 residues: CASSSVGRTTDTQYF. The CDR3, as DNA: TGTGCCAGCAGCTCAGTGGGCAGGACCACAGATACGCAGTATTTT.

The rearrangement joins TRBV7-9 to TRBJ1-1; D not certain. This CDR3 has 14 amino acids. With 1 base removed from V and 1 base from J, the gap between germline ends came to 7 bases. Germline V gene data show CDR1 as SEHNR and CDR2 as FQNEAQ (reference sequence). The CDR3 coding sequence is TGTGCCAGCAGCTTAGGGGTAGAGAACACTGAAGCTTTCTTT. This codes for CASSLGVENTEAFF.

In the case of this clonotype: A single base separates this from a much larger clone, so it may be a read error. The gene calls are TRBV12-3 or TRBV12-4 and TRBJ2-3; 8 nucleotides agree with TRBD1. This CDR3 spans 14 amino acids. CDR3 DNA: TGTGCCAGCAGAAACAGGGGGAGCACAGGTACGCAGTATTTT. This encodes CASRNRGSTGTQYF.

V is TRBV2 and J is TRBJ1-1, with 7 bases that match TRBD1. The germline gives CDR1 SNHLY, CDR2 FYNNEI. The CDR3 extends over 14 amino acids. V lost 7 bases to trimming and J lost 2 bases; unmatched junction nucleotides: 7. The CDR3 nucleotides are TGTGCCAGCACTCCGACAGGGATAAACACTGAAGCTTTCTTT. It is translated as CASTPTGINTEAFF.

The V gene is TRBV9, the J gene TRBJ1-1, with D perhaps TRBD1 (5 bases). Germline V lookup: CDR1 SGDLS, CDR2 YYNGEE. V was trimmed by 0 bases and J by 3 bases, leaving 9 bases between them. The CDR3 is 14 residues long. CDR3 amino acids: CASSVAGADTEAFF. DNA for the CDR3: TGTGCCAGCAGCGTAGCCGGGGCGGACACTGAAGCTTTCTTT.

This clonotype turned up a few times. This may arise from a read error, as a much more abundant clone is one base away. For the CDR3, the DNA is TGTGCCGGCGCCCGATACACAGATACGCAGTATTTT. It specifies CAGARYTDTQYF. The J gene is TRBJ2-3, the V gene TRBV7-2, with unresolved D. This CDR3 has 12 residues. V dropped 11 bases and J dropped 2 bases, with 11 bases sitting between them. The germline CDR1 and CDR2 sequences are SGHTA and FQGNSA.

V usage is TRBV29-1 and J usage is TRBJ1-1; the D is unclear. Germline assignment: CDR1 SQVTM and CDR2 ANQGSEA. V was shortened by 0 bases and J by 2 bases, with 10 bases between the two germline ends. The CDR3 has 14 residues. The CDR3 is CSVEEVGGNTEAFF. CDR3 nucleotides: TGCAGCGTTGAAGAGGTCGGCGGTAACACTGAAGCTTTCTTT.

To note about this clonotype: At one of its ends the junction is not consistent with the germline gene, which may arise from a read error. This chain links TRBV27 with TRBJ2-3, with a possible D match to TRBD1 (5 bases). The CDR3 length is 14 residues. Germline V gives CDR1 MNHEY, CDR2 SMNVEV (reference sequence). CDR3 DNA: TGTGCCAGCAGTTTATTGAGTAACACAGGTACGCAGTATTTT. Translating it yields CASSLLSNTGTQYF.

V and J are TRBV12-3 or TRBV12-4 and TRBJ1-2; a weak D match, TRBD1 (5 bases). Trimming removed 7 bases from V and 6 bases from J, with 12 bases in between. The CDR3 loop spans 12 amino acids. For the CDR3, the DNA is TGTGCCAGCATCGGGGGGGGACATGGCTACACCTTC. Translated: CASIGGGHGYTF.

J is TRBJ2-5 and V is TRBV19; possible D gene TRBD2, 5 bases. This CDR3 is built from 13 residues. The germline V and J ends were trimmed by 6 bases and 1 base, with 9 bases remaining between them. Germline V CDR1 and CDR2: LNHDA, SQIVND (reference sequence). The CDR3 DNA sequence: TGTGCCAGTAGCCGCAGCGGCCAAGAGACCCAGTACTTC. This codes for CASSRSGQETQYF. The variable domain in full, with the rest retrieved from reference TRBV19 and TRBJ2-5, is DGGITQSPKYLFRKEGQNVTLSCEQNLNHDAMYWYRQDPGQGLRLIYYSQIVNDFQKGDIAEGYSVSREKKESFPLTVTSAQKNPTAFYLCASSRSGQETQYFGPGTRLLVL.

V usage is TRBV12-3 or TRBV12-4 and J usage is TRBJ1-1; D is uncertain. The CDR3 length is 12 residues. V was cut by 3 bases and J by 9 bases, with 11 bases left in between. DNA for the CDR3: TGTGCCAGCAGTTTTCCCTCCCTCCAAGCTTTCTTT. Translation gives CASSFPSLQAFF.

The chain couples TRBV5-4 to TRBJ1-1; a possible D gene is TRBD1 (5 bases). From germline, CDR1 is SGHNT and CDR2 YYREEE (reference sequence). The V end was cut by 0 bases, the J end by 0 bases, with 12 bases between. The CDR3 length is 16 residues. The CDR3 nucleotides are TGTGCCAGCAGCTTGGGTCAGGGACTTATGAACACTGAAGCTTTCTTT. It translates to CASSLGQGLMNTEAFF.

The rearrangement links TRBV6-2 or TRBV6-3 to TRBJ2-7; 7 nucleotides line up with TRBD2. The germline V gene has CDR1 MNHEY and CDR2 SVGEGT. After removal of 2 bases from V and 3 bases from J, the junction contained 10 bases not matched to a gene. CDR3 length: 16 residues. The CDR3 sequence: CASSYRAGTTGYEQYF. In DNA, the CDR3 is TGTGCCAGCAGTTACCGCGCAGGGACTACTGGCTACGAGCAGTACTTC.

The chain couples TRBV18 to TRBJ2-7; 9 nucleotides match TRBD1. Trimming took 0 bases from V and 0 from J; bases not matched to a gene: 3. The CDR3 runs to 16 residues. The germline V gene encodes CDR1 KGHSH and CDR2 LQKENI. The chain's CDR3 is CASSPPRTGDSYEQYF. For the CDR3, the DNA is TGTGCCAGCTCACCACCAAGGACAGGGGACTCCTACGAGCAGTACTTC.

The rearrangement links TRBV20-1 to TRBJ2-7; D remains unclear. Trimming removed 6 bases from V and 5 bases from J, with 14 bases in between. CDR3 length: 12 amino acids. Germline V gene lookup returns CDR1 DFQATT and CDR2 SNEGSKA (reference sequence). This CDR3 is CSASPDLDEQYF. CDR3 nucleotides: TGCAGTGCCAGTCCCGACCTAGACGAGCAGTACTTC.

The V and J genes are TRBV27 and TRBJ2-1; TRBD2 matches 11 bases. Germline V lookup: CDR1 MNHEY, CDR2 SMNVEV (reference sequence). With 5 bases clipped from V and 0 bases from J, the junction kept 12 bases outside the gene matches. The CDR3 is made up of 19 amino acids. The CDR3 spells CASSKLAGDALSSYNEQFF. The CDR3 DNA reads TGTGCCAGCAGTAAACTAGCGGGGGACGCGTTGAGCTCCTACAATGAGCAGTTCTTC.

This clonotype appeared a single time. The chain is built from TRBV5-1 and TRBJ2-3; 9 bases line up with TRBD1. The CDR3 extends over 15 amino acids. CDR1 and CDR2 from the germline V gene are SGHRS and YFSETQ. The J segment lost 6 bases and the V segment lost 3 bases, leaving 8 bases of the junction unmatched. CDR3 in amino acids: CASSSGQGFVDTQYF. CDR3 nucleotides: TGCGCCAGCAGCTCAGGACAGGGGTTTGTTGATACGCAGTATTTT.